Below, 3 T cell receptor beta chains from the same sample are listed, as sequenced in a study of PD-1 blockade in classical Hodgkin lymphoma. The assay was immunoSEQ multiplex PCR, and TCRdb's table has in-frame clones only and misses some. This table holds around 99,000 clones, 80% to 90% found once. Every patient experienced relapse after autologous stem cell transplantation, and brentuximab vedotin exposure varied. The source was peripheral blood mononuclear cells (PBMCs), collected before the second cycle of nivolumab. The receptors were sampled from a human donor with classical Hodgkin lymphoma.

This clone has just one count. The rearrangement uses TRBV6-1 and TRBJ1-1; D remains unclear. The CDR3 runs to 12 residues. V was pared by 6 bases and J by 6 bases, with 11 bases between. CDR1 is MNHNS, CDR2 SASEGT, per germline. The chain's CDR3 is CASSLTLSEAFF. The CDR3 region has the DNA TGTGCCAGCAGCTTGACTCTTTCTGAAGCTTTCTTT.

This chain connects TRBV19 to TRBJ2-2; 7 bases are shared with TRBD2. This CDR3 is built from 16 residues. Germline CDR1 LNHDA, CDR2 SQIVND (reference sequence). V lost 8 bases and J lost 5; bases outside the gene matches: 14. The CDR3 nucleotides read TGTGCCAGTGAGAGAGCCGGGGGGTTATTTACCGGGGAGCTGTTTTTT. This encodes CASERAGGLFTGELFF.

The chain has TRBV6-5 and TRBJ2-7, with D hard to call. The CDR3 is made up of 14 amino acids. CDR1 and CDR2 from the germline V gene are MNHEY and SVGAGI. V was trimmed by 6 bases and J by 3 bases, leaving 15 bases between them. The CDR3 loop reads CASRPNGPYYEQYF. The CDR3 bases are TGTGCCAGCAGGCCTAACGGGCCCTACTACGAGCAGTACTTC.